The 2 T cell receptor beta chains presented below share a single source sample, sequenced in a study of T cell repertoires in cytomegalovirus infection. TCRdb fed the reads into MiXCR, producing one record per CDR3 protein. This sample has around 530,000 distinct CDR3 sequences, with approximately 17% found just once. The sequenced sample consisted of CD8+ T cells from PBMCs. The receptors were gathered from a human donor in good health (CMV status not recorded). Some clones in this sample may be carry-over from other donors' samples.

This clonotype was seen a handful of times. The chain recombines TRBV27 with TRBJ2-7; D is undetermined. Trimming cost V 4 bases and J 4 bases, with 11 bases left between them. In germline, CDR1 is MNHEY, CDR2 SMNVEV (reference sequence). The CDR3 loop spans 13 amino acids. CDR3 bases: TGTGCCAGCAGTTCCCCCCCCGGGTACGAGCAGTACTTC. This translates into CASSSPPGYEQYF.

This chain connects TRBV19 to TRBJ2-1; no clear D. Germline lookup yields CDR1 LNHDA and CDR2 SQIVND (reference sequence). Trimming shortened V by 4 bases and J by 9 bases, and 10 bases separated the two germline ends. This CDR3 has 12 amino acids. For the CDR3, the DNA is TGTGCCAGTAGTACCCGGGTGACTGAGCAGTTCTTC. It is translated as CASSTRVTEQFF.